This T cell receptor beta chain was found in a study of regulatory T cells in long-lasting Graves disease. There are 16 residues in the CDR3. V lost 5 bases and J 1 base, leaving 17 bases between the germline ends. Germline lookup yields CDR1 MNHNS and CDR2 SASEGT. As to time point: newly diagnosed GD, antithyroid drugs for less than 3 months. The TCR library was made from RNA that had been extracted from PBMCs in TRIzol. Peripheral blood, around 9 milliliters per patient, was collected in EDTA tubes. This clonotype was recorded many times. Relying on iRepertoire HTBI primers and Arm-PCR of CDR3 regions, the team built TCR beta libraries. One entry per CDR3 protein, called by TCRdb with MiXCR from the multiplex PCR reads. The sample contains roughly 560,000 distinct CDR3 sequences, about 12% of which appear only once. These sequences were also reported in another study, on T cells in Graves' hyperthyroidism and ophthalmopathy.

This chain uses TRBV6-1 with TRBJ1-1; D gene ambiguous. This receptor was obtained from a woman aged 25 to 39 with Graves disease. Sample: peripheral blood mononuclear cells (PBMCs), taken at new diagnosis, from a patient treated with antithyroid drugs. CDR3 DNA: TGTGCCAGCAGTACCCACCAATTGGGCGGGAACACTGAAGCTTTCTTT. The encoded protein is CASSTHQLGGNTEAFF.